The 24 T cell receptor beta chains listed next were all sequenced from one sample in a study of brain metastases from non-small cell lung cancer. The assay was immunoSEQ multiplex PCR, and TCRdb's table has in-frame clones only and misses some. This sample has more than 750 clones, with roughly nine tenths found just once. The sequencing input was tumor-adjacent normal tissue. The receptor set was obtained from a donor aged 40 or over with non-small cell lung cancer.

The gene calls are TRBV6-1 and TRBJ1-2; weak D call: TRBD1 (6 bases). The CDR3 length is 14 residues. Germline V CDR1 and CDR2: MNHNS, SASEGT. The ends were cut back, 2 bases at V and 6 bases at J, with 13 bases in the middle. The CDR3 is CASSELGGADGYTF. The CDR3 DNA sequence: TGTGCCAGCAGTGAACTTGGGGGCGCGGATGGCTACACCTTC.

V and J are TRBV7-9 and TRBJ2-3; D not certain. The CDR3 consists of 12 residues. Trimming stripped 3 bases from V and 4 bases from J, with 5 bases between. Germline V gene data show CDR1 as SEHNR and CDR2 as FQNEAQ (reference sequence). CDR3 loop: CASSFGADTQYF. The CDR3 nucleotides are TGTGCCAGCAGCTTTGGGGCAGATACGCAGTATTTT.

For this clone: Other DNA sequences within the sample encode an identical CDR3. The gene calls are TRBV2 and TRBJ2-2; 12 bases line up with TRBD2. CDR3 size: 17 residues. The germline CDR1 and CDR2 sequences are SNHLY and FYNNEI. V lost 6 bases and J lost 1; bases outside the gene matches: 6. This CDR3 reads CASSTLAGGLNTGELFF. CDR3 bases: TGTGCCAGCAGCACACTAGCGGGGGGCCTGAACACCGGGGAGCTGTTTTTT.

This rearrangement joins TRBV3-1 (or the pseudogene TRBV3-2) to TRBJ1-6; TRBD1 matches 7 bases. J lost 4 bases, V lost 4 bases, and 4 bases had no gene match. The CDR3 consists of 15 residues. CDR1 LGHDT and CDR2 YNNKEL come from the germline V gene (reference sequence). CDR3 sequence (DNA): TGTGCCAGCAGCCTACGGGGACAGTATAATTCACCCCTCCACTTT. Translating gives CASSLRGQYNSPLHF.

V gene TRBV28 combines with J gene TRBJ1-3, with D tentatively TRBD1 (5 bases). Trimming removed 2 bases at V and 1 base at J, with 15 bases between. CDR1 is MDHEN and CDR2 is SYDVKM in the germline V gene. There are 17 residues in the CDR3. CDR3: CASSLDPQAGSGNTIYF. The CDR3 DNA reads TGTGCCAGCAGTTTAGATCCACAAGCAGGGTCTGGAAACACCATATATTTT.

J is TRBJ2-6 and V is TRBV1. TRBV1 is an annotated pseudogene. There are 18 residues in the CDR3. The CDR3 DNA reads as TGCACCAGCAGGTGTTTGCGTTTGTGCACAAGTCGGGCCAACGTCCTGACTTTC. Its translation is CTSRCLRLCTSRANVLTF.

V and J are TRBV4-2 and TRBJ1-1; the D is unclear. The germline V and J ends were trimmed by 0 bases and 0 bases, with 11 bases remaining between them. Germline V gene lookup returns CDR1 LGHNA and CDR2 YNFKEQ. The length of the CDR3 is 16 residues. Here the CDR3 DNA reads TGTGCCAGCAGCCAAGATGGGCACACTATGAACACTGAAGCTTTCTTT. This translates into CASSQDGHTMNTEAFF.

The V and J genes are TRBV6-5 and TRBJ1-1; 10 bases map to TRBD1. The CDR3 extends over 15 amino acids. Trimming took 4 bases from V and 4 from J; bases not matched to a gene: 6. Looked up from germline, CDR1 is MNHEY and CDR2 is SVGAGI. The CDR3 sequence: CASSSDRGPTTEAFF. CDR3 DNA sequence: TGTGCCAGCAGTTCTGACAGGGGGCCTACCACTGAAGCTTTCTTT.

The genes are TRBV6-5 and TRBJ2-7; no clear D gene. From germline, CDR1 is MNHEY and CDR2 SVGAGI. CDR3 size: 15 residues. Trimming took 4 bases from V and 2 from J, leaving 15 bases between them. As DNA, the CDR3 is TGTGCCAGCAGTTCCCTAAGGAGCAGTCCCTACGAGCAGTACTTC. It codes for CASSSLRSSPYEQYF.

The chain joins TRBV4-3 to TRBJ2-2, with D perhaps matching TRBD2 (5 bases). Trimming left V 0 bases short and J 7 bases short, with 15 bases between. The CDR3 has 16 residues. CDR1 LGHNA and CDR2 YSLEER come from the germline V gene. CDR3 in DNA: TGCGCCAGCAGCCAAGAGGCTAGCCCCCAAGACGGGGAGCTGTTTTTT. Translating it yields CASSQEASPQDGELFF.

This CDR3 is CASSLRGYYNEQFF. Here the CDR3 DNA reads TGTGCCAGCAGTCTGAGGGGGTACTACAATGAGCAGTTCTTC. The V and J genes are TRBV28 and TRBJ2-1; TRBD1 is a possible D gene (6 bases). Germline CDR1 is MDHEN and CDR2 is SYDVKM. The V and J ends lost 5 bases and 3 bases respectively, with 11 bases between them. CDR3 length: 14 residues.

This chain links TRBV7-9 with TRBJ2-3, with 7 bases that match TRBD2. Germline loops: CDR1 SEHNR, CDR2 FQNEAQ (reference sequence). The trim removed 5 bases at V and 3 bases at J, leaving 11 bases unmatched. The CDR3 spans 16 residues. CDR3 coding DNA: TGTGCCAGCAGCCGTCCCCCGAGCGGGAATACAGATACGCAGTATTTT. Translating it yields CASSRPPSGNTDTQYF.

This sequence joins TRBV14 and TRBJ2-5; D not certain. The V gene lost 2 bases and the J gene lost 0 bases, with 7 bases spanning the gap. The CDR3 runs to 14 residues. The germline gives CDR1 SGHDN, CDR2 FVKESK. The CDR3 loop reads CASSQSPDQETQYF. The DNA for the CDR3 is TGTGCCAGCAGCCAATCGCCAGACCAAGAGACCCAGTACTTC.

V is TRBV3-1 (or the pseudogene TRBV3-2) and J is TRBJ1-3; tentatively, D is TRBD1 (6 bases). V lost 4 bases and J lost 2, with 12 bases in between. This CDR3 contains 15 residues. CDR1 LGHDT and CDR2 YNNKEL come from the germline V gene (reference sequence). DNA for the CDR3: TGTGCCAGCAGCCTCAGGGGTAAAGCTGGAAACACCATATATTTT. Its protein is CASSLRGKAGNTIYF.

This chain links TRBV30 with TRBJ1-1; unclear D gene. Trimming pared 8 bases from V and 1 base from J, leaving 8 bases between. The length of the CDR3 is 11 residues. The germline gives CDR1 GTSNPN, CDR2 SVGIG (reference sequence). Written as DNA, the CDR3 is TGTGCCGGCGAAAGGAACACTGAAGCTTTCTTT. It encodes CAGERNTEAFF.

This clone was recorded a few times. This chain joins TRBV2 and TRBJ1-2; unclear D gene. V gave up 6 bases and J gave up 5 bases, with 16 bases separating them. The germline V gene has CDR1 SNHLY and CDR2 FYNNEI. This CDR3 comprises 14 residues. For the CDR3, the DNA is TGTGCCAGCAGCCCGAGGCAGCTACCTTATGGCTACACCTTC. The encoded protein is CASSPRQLPYGYTF.

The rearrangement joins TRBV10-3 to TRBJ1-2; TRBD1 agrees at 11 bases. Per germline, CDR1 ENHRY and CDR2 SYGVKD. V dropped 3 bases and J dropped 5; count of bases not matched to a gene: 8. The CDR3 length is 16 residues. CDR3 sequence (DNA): TGTGCCATCAGTGATCTTTCGGACAGGGGGCATTATGGCTACACCTTC. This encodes CAISDLSDRGHYGYTF.

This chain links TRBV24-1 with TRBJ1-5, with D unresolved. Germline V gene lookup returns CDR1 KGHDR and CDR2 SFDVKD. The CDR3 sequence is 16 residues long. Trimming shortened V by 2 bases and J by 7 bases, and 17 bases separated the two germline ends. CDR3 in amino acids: CATSDSNGPTGQPQHF. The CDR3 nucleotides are TGTGCCACCAGTGATTCTAATGGACCTACGGGACAGCCCCAGCATTTT.

This chain's CDR3 is CASSIGPLGGYTF. CDR3 sequence (DNA): TGTGCCAGTAGTATCGGGCCCCTCGGAGGCTACACCTTC. V and J are TRBV19 and TRBJ1-2; D is ambiguous. The V end lost 3 bases, the J end lost 8 bases, and 13 bases lay between the germline ends. CDR1 and CDR2 from the germline V gene are LNHDA and SQIVND (reference sequence). This CDR3 region has 13 residues.

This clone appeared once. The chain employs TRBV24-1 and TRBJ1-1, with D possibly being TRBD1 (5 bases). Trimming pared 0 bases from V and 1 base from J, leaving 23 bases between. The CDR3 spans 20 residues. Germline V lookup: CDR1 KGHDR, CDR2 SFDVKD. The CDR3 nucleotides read TGTGCCACCAGTGATTTGCTAGAACGAATCAGGGAAGATGAGAACACTGAAGCTTTCTTT. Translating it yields CATSDLLERIREDENTEAFF.

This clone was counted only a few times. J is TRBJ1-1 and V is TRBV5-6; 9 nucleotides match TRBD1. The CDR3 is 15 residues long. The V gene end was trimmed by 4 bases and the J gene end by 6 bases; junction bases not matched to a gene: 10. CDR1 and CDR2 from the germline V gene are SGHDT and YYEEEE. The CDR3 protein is CASSPTGTGRSEAFF. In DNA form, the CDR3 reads TGTGCCAGCAGCCCGACCGGGACAGGGAGGTCTGAAGCTTTCTTT.

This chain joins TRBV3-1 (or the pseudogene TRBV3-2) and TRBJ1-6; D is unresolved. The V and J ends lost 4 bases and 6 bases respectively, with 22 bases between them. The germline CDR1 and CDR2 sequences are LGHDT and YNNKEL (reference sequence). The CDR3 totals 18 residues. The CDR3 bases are TGTGCCAGCAGCCTCGTTACTCCCTTTCATACATCTAATTCACCCCTCCACTTT. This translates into CASSLVTPFHTSNSPLHF.

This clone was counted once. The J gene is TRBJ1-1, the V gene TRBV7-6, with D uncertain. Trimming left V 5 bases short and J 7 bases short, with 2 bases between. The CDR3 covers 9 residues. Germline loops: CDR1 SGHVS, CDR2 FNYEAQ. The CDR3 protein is CASSHEAFF. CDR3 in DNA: TGTGCCAGCAGCCATGAAGCTTTCTTT.

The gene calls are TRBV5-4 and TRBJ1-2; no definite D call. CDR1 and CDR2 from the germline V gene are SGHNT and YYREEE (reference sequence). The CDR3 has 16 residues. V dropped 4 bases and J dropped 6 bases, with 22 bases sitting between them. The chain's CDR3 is CASSPPPWRAEDGYTF. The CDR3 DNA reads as TGTGCCAGCAGCCCCCCCCCTTGGAGGGCGGAGGATGGCTACACCTTC.